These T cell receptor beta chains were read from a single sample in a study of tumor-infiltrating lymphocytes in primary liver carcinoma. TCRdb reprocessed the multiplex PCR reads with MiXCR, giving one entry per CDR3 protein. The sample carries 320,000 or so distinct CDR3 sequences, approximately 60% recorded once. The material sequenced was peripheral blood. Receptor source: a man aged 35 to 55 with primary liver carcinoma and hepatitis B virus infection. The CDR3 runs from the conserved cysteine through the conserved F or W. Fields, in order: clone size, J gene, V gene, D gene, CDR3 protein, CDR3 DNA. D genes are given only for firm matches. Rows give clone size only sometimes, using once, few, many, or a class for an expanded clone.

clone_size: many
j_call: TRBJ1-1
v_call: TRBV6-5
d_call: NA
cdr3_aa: CASSYSRPHRIQGNTEAFF
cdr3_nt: TGTGCCAGCAGTTACTCTCGGCCCCACCGAATTCAGGGGAACACTGAAGCTTTCTTT

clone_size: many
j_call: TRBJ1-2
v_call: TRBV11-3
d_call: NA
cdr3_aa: CASSPGCGYTF
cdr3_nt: TGTGCCAGCAGCCCCGGATGCGGCTACACCTTC

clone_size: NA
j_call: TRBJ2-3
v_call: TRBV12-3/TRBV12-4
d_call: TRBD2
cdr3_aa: CAGRLAGASVTDTQYF
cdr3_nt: TGCGCCGGCAGACTAGCGGGAGCGAGCGTCACAGATACGCAGTATTTT

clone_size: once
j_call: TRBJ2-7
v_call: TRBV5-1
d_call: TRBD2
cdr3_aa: CASSLATSVSDEQYF
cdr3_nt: TGCGCCAGCAGCTTGGCTACTAGCGTTTCCGACGAGCAGTACTTC

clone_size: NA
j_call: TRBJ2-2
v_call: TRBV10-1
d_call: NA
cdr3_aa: CASRGQTTWELFF
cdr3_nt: TGCGCCAGTAGAGGGCAAACCACCTGGGAGCTGTTTTTT

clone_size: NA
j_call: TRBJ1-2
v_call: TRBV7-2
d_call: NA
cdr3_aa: CASSPRGFGYTF
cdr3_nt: TGTGCCAGCAGCCCGAGAGGGTTTGGCTACACCTTC

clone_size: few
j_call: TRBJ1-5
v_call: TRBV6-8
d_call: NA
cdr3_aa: CASSYSREKSNQPQHF
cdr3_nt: TGTGCCAGCAGTTACTCGAGGGAGAAAAGCAATCAGCCCCAGCATTTT

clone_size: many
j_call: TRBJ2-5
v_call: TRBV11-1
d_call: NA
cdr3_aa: CASSFDTTTQETQYF
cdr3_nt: TGTGCCAGCAGCTTCGATACCACTACCCAAGAGACCCAGTACTTC

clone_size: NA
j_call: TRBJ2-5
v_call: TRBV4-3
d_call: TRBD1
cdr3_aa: CASSQDVGQGGETQYF
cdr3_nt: TGCGCCAGCAGCCAAGATGTGGGACAGGGTGGGGAGACCCAGTACTTC

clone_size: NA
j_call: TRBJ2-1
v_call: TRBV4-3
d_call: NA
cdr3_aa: CASSQDRHSLDEHFF
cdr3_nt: TGCGCCAGCAGCCAAGATCGGCACTCCCTCGATGAGCACTTCTTC

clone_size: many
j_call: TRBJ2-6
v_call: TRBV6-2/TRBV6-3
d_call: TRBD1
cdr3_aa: CASSLPGQGASGANVLTF
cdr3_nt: TGTGCCAGCAGTCTCCCGGGACAGGGGGCGTCTGGGGCCAACGTCCTGACTTTC

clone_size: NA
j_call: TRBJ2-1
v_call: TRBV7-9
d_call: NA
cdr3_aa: CTSSLTLQGISEQFF
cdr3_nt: TGTACCAGCAGCTTAACTCTTCAAGGGATTAGTGAGCAATTCTTC

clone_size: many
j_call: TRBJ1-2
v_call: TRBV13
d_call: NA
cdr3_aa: CASSPWTEESYTF
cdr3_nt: TGTGCCAGCAGCCCCTGGACGGAGGAAAGCTACACCTTC

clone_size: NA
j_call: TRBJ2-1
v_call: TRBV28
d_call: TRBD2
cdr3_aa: CASSSPSGRASGPEQFF
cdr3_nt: TGTGCCAGCAGTTCCCCTAGCGGGAGGGCCTCTGGGCCTGAGCAGTTCTTC

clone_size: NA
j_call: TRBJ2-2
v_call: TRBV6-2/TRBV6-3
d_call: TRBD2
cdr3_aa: CANSPGGGCDTGELFF
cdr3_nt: TGTGCCAACAGTCCAGGCGGGGGATGCGACACCGGGGAGCTGTTTTTT

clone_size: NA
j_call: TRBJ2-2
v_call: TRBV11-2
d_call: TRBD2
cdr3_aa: CASRQRGRTQNTGELFF
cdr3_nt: TGTGCCAGCAGGCAACGCGGGAGAACGCAAAACACCGGGGAGCTGTTTTTT

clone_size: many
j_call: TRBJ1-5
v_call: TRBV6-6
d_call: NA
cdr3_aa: CASRGGDRYQPQHF
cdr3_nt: TGTGCCAGCAGGGGAGGTGACAGATATCAGCCCCAGCATTTT

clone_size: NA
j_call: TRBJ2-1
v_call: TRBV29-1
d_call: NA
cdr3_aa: CSETRGKLYEQFF
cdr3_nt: TGCAGCGAGACTAGAGGGAAGCTCTATGAGCAGTTCTTC

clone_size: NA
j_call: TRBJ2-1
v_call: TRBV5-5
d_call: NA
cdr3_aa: CASSSGAGLNELFF
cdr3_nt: TGTGCCAGCAGCTCCGGTGCGGGGCTGAATGAGCTGTTCTTC

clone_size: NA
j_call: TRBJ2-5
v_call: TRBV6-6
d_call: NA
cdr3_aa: CASNSHQQETQYF
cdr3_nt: TGTGCCAGCAATTCACACCAGCAAGAGACCCAGTACTTC

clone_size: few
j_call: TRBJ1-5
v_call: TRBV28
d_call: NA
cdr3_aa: CASSTQDLGNQPQHF
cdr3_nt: TGTGCCAGCAGTACCCAAGACTTAGGCAATCAGCCCCAGCATTTT

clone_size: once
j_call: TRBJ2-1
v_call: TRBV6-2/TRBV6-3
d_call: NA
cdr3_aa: CATRRAGHGVYNEQFF
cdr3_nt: TGTGCCACCAGGCGAGCGGGACATGGGGTATACAATGAGCAGTTCTTC

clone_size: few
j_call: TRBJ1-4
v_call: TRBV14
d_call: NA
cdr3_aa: CASSQGAREKLFF
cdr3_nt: TGTGCCAGCAGCCAGGGGGCTCGTGAAAAACTGTTTTTT

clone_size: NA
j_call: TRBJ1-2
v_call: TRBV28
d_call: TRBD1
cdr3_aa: CASRTGGNYGYTF
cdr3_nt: TGTGCCTCCCGGACAGGGGGAAACTATGGCTACACCTTC

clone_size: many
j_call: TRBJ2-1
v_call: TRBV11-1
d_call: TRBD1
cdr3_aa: CASTSSRDRGLNEQFF
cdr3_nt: TGTGCCAGCACCTCATCCCGAGACAGGGGCTTAAATGAGCAGTTCTTC

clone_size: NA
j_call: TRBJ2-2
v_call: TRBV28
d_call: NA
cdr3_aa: CVSRLPREDTGELFF
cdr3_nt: TGTGTCAGCAGACTCCCTCGGGAAGACACCGGGGAGCTGTTTTTT

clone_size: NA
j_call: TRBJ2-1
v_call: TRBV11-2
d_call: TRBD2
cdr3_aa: CASSSGLAGISCDEQFF
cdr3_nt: TGTGCCAGCAGCTCCGGACTAGCGGGAATCTCCTGCGATGAGCAGTTCTTC

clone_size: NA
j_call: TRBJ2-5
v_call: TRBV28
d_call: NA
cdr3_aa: CASSLGPEEAQYF
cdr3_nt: TGTGCCAGCAGTTTGGGGCCAGAAGAGGCCCAGTACTTC

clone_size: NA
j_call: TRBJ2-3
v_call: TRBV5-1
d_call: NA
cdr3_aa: CANSPGSTDTQYF
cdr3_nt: TGCGCCAACAGCCCTGGTAGCACAGATACGCAGTATTTT